The 30 T cell receptor beta chains below were found in one sample sequenced in a study of blood T cell repertoires in COVID-19. Clones were sequenced by immunoSEQ multiplex PCR, and TCRdb holds only the in-frame ones, with some missing. Counted here are roughly 180,000 clones, around 87% occurring once; the ten biggest clones make up roughly 0.95%. Sequencing used peripheral blood. The receptors derive from a man in his late teens or twenties with acute or convalescent COVID-19.

The J gene is TRBJ1-3, the V gene TRBV7-3; D not resolved. The germline V and J ends were trimmed by 5 bases and 0 bases, with 11 bases remaining between them. The CDR3 runs to 15 residues. The germline V gene encodes CDR1 SGHTA and CDR2 FQGTGA. DNA for the CDR3: TGTGCCAGCAGCCCCGATAGTGTCTCTGGAAACACCATATATTTT. Amino acid sequence: CASSPDSVSGNTIYF. The full variable domain, with the rest looked up from reference TRBV7-3 and TRBJ1-3, is GAGVSQTPSNKVTEKGKYVELRCDPISGHTALYWYRQSLGQGPEFLIYFQGTGAADDSGLPNDRFFAVRPEGSVSTLKIQRTERGDSAVYLCASSPDSVSGNTIYFGEGSWLTVV.

The chain uses TRBV6-5 and TRBJ2-1, with 8 bases fitting TRBD2. Germline values: CDR1 MNHEY, CDR2 SVGAGI. The CDR3 has 15 amino acids. V gave up 5 bases and J gave up 1 base; unmatched junction bases: 4. This chain's CDR3 is CASSLGLASYNEQFF. CDR3 bases: TGTGCCAGCAGTCTCGGACTAGCTTCCTACAATGAGCAGTTCTTC.

Only a few counts were recorded for this clone. DNA of the CDR3: TGTGCCAGCAGCCCCGGGACAGAGTATGGCTACACCTTC. This encodes CASSPGTEYGYTF. The rearrangement links TRBV2 to TRBJ1-2; 7 nucleotides agree with TRBD1. The CDR3 has 13 amino acids. V lost 6 bases and J lost 5; bases outside the gene matches: 6. CDR1 and CDR2 from the germline V gene are SNHLY and FYNNEI.

V and J are TRBV4-1 and TRBJ2-6; tentative D call: TRBD2 (7 bases). The CDR3 has 18 amino acids. Germline lookup yields CDR1 MGHRA and CDR2 YSYEKL. V was trimmed by 2 bases and J by 3 bases, leaving 17 bases between them. CDR3 in amino acids: CASSQSRGRGNGANVLTF. For the CDR3, the DNA is TGCGCCAGCAGCCAAAGTCGGGGGCGGGGGAATGGGGCCAACGTCCTGACTTTC.

This chain connects TRBV7-9 to TRBJ1-1; tentative D call: TRBD1 (5 bases). V dropped 7 bases and J dropped 4 bases, with 16 bases sitting between them. CDR1 SEHNR and CDR2 FQNEAQ come from the germline V gene (reference sequence). The CDR3 covers 14 residues. The CDR3 reads CASILGAGGTEAFF. CDR3 bases: TGTGCCAGCATCCTTGGGGCCGGGGGCACTGAAGCTTTCTTT.

The rearrangement links TRBV3-1 (or the pseudogene TRBV3-2) to TRBJ2-1; 7 bases line up with TRBD2. Germline CDR1 LGHDT, CDR2 YNNKEL (reference sequence). The trim removed 6 bases at V and 4 bases at J, leaving 9 bases unmatched. The CDR3 sequence is 15 residues long. The DNA of the CDR3 is TGTGCCAGCAGTTATCCGGGACTACCGTACAATGAGCAGTTCTTC. It encodes CASSYPGLPYNEQFF.

The chain carries TRBV6-6 and TRBJ1-2, with 7 bases that match TRBD1. The CDR3 spans 14 residues. The germline V gene has CDR1 MNHNY and CDR2 SVGAGI (reference sequence). Trimming removed 4 bases from V and 5 bases from J; junction bases left unmatched: 7. CDR3 nucleotide sequence: TGTGCCAGCAGTTCCGACAGGGCTTCTTATGGCTACACCTTC. Translated: CASSSDRASYGYTF.

This clone appeared a single time. The chain has TRBV7-2 and TRBJ2-5; perhaps TRBD1 as D (6 bases). Germline V gene lookup returns CDR1 SGHTA and CDR2 FQGNSA. V was trimmed by 7 bases and J by 1 base, leaving 16 bases between them. There are 15 residues in the CDR3. For the CDR3, the DNA is TGTGCCAGCAATCGAGGTGGGACAAGCCAAGAGACCCAGTACTTC. Amino acid sequence: CASNRGGTSQETQYF.

A few counts support this clone. This sequence joins TRBV19 and TRBJ1-1; possibly TRBD1 for D (6 bases). The CDR3 covers 13 residues. The germline gives CDR1 LNHDA, CDR2 SQIVND (reference sequence). V lost 6 bases, J lost 3 bases, and 11 bases lay in between. CDR3 coding DNA: TGTGCCAGTAGGTGGGGGCCCGACACTGAAGCTTTCTTT. It specifies CASRWGPDTEAFF.

The chain links TRBV9 to TRBJ1-5, with 7 bases fitting TRBD1. Germline V CDR1 and CDR2: SGDLS, YYNGEE. The CDR3 is 15 amino acids. V shed 5 bases, J shed 3 bases, and the junction held 8 bases outside the gene matches. DNA for the CDR3: TGTGCCAGCAGAAACAGGGGACAGATCAATCAGCCCCAGCATTTT. Protein sequence: CASRNRGQINQPQHF. The entire variable domain, with the rest obtained from reference TRBV9 and TRBJ1-5, is as follows: DSGVTQTPKHLITATGQRVTLRCSPRSGDLSVYWYQQSLDQGLQFLIQYYNGEERAKGNILERFSAQQFPDLHSELNLSSLELGDSALYFCASRNRGQINQPQHFGDGTRLSIL.

The V and J genes are TRBV4-2 and TRBJ1-3; the match to TRBD1 covers 8 bases. J lost 4 bases, V lost 0 bases, and 2 bases had no gene match. The CDR3 totals 15 residues. Germline V gene sequence: CDR1 LGHNA, CDR2 YNFKEQ. CDR3 DNA sequence: TGTGCCAGCAGCCAAGACAGGGGGCCAGGAAACACCATATATTTT. Translation gives CASSQDRGPGNTIYF.

The chain couples TRBV3-1 (or the pseudogene TRBV3-2) to TRBJ2-5; D is undetermined. The V and J ends lost 3 bases and 4 bases respectively, with 6 bases between them. This CDR3 has 12 residues. Germline CDR1 LGHDT, CDR2 YNNKEL (reference sequence). Written as DNA, the CDR3 is TGTGCCAGCAGCCATACAATAGAGACCCAGTACTTC. This gives the protein CASSHTIETQYF.

V is TRBV19 and J is TRBJ2-5; no clear D gene. V was cut by 3 bases and J by 2 bases, with 7 bases left in between. The CDR3 loop spans 13 amino acids. Germline CDR1 is LNHDA and CDR2 is SQIVND (reference sequence). CDR3 loop: CASSIVSQETQYF. The CDR3 DNA reads as TGTGCCAGTAGTATTGTCAGTCAAGAGACCCAGTACTTC. The complete variable domain, with remaining parts taken from reference TRBV19 and TRBJ2-5, reads DGGITQSPKYLFRKEGQNVTLSCEQNLNHDAMYWYRQDPGQGLRLIYYSQIVNDFQKGDIAEGYSVSREKKESFPLTVTSAQKNPTAFYLCASSIVSQETQYFGPGTRLLVL.

This chain connects TRBV15 to TRBJ1-1; weak D call: TRBD1 (6 bases). Germline V gene data show CDR1 as LNHNV and CDR2 as YYDKDF (reference sequence). Trimming stripped 9 bases from V and 3 bases from J, with 17 bases between. This CDR3 comprises 14 residues. CDR3 coding DNA: TGTGCCACTAGCGACGGGGGGCTCTACACTGAAGCTTTCTTT. Translating it yields CATSDGGLYTEAFF.

V is TRBV28 and J is TRBJ1-1; D might be TRBD1 (5 bases). The CDR3 runs 12 residues. CDR1 and CDR2 (germline): MDHEN, SYDVKM. V lost 3 bases to trimming and J lost 8 bases, with 10 bases between them. The CDR3 region is CASSFPPGEAFF. In nucleotides, the CDR3 is TGTGCCAGCAGTTTCCCCCCAGGGGAAGCTTTCTTT.

The chain joins TRBV21-1 to TRBJ1-4; the listed D gene, TRBD1, was not tested against the DNA. TRBV21-1 has pseudogene status. This CDR3 has 15 residues. CDR3 sequence: CASSKIVAGNEKLFF. CDR3 DNA: TGTGCCAGCAGCAAAATCGTAGCAGGGAATGAAAAACTGTTTTTT.

This clone came up a few times. This chain joins TRBV10-2 and TRBJ1-1; D is uncertain. With 0 bases removed from V and 1 base from J, the gap between germline ends came to 9 bases. The CDR3 is 15 residues long. Per germline, CDR1 WSHSY and CDR2 SAAADI. The CDR3 region has the DNA TGCGCCAGCAGTGAGTCGGGTAGGAGGAACACTGAAGCTTTCTTT. As protein: CASSESGRRNTEAFF.

The chain employs TRBV19 and TRBJ1-2; D is undetermined. The V gene's germline CDR1 is LNHDA and CDR2 SQIVND (reference sequence). V shed 5 bases and J shed 5 bases, with 9 bases lying between them. The CDR3 is 12 amino acids. In DNA form, the CDR3 reads TGTGCCAGTAGTCTCGCCACTTATGGCTACACCTTC. Amino acid sequence: CASSLATYGYTF.

In this sample, this clone turned up once. V usage is TRBV7-9 and J usage is TRBJ1-2; a possible D gene is TRBD1 (6 bases). V was cut by 6 bases and J by 5 bases, with 22 bases left in between. Germline CDR1 SEHNR, CDR2 FQNEAQ (reference sequence). CDR3 length equals 16 residues. The CDR3 here is CASSSNGRGTKYGYTF. The CDR3 DNA reads as TGTGCCAGCAGTTCGAACGGTAGGGGGACGAAGTATGGCTACACCTTC. Variable domain in full (rest from reference TRBV7-9 and TRBJ1-2): DTGVSQNPRHKITKRGQNVTFRCDPISEHNRLYWYRQTLGQGPEFLTYFQNEAQLEKSRLLSDRFSAERPKGSFSTLEIQRTEQGDSAMYLCASSSNGRGTKYGYTFGSGTRLTVV.

CDR3 sequence: CATKTQGRRDTEAFF. CDR3 nucleotide sequence: TGTGCCACTAAAACCCAGGGCCGCAGAGACACTGAAGCTTTCTTT. V usage is TRBV28 and J usage is TRBJ1-1; D might be TRBD1 (5 bases). Trimming left V 10 bases short and J 3 bases short, with 21 bases between. The CDR3 loop spans 15 amino acids. Germline CDR1 reads MDHEN; CDR2 reads SYDVKM.

V usage is TRBV19 and J usage is TRBJ2-4; TRBD1 matches at 7 bases. V was clipped by 3 bases and J by 5 bases; unmatched bases: 10. There are 16 residues in the CDR3. Per germline, CDR1 LNHDA and CDR2 SQIVND (reference sequence). Here the CDR3 reads CASSIEGVGTENIQYF. Written as DNA, the CDR3 is TGTGCCAGTAGTATTGAGGGGGTCGGGACAGAAAACATTCAGTACTTC.

The chain combines TRBV7-2 with TRBJ2-2; 8 positions agree with TRBD2. Germline V gene data show CDR1 as SGHTA and CDR2 as FQGNSA. V shed 5 bases and J 6 bases; nucleotides not matched to a gene: 11. This CDR3 contains 16 residues. CDR3 in DNA: TGTGCCAGCAGCAAAAGGATCGGGGGGGACGCCGGGGAGCTGTTTTTT. This codes for CASSKRIGGDAGELFF.

This sequence joins TRBV6-1 and TRBJ1-2; D might be TRBD1 (6 bases). The germline V gene encodes CDR1 MNHNS and CDR2 SASEGT. Trimming took 2 bases from V and 5 from J, leaving 21 bases between them. The CDR3 is 17 amino acids. The CDR3 nucleotides are TGTGCCAGCAGTGAACTACGTAGGGGGAGATTGCGATATGGCTACACCTTC. It specifies CASSELRRGRLRYGYTF.

This clone was observed a single time. The chain uses TRBV6-6 and TRBJ2-1; TRBD2 matches at 8 bases. The germline CDR1 and CDR2 sequences are MNHNY and SVGAGI (reference sequence). J lost 2 bases, V lost 5 bases, and 5 bases had no gene match. The CDR3 is 15 amino acids. This CDR3 reads CASSNTGGPYNEQFF. CDR3 bases: TGTGCCAGCAGTAACACGGGGGGGCCCTACAATGAGCAGTTCTTC.

This chain links TRBV5-1 with TRBJ2-5; 7 bases map to TRBD1. The J segment lost 2 bases and the V segment lost 2 bases, leaving 3 bases of the junction unmatched. Germline lookup yields CDR1 SGHRS and CDR2 YFSETQ. CDR3 length: 14 amino acids. The CDR3 loop is CASSFWDRQETQYF. DNA for the CDR3: TGCGCCAGCAGCTTTTGGGACAGACAAGAGACCCAGTACTTC.

The CDR3 region is CASKELAGTDTQYF. The DNA of the CDR3 is TGTGCCAGCAAAGAACTAGCGGGGACAGATACGCAGTATTTT. The gene calls are TRBV6-6 and TRBJ2-3, with TRBD2 identical over 10 bases. CDR1 and CDR2 from the germline V gene are MNHNY and SVGAGI (reference sequence). There are 14 residues in the CDR3. Unmatched junction bases numbered 4, after V lost 7 bases and J lost 3 bases.

This sequence joins TRBV6-1 and TRBJ2-6, with 8 nucleotides matching TRBD1. J lost 2 bases, V lost 2 bases, and 5 bases had no gene match. Germline V CDR1 and CDR2: MNHNS, SASEGT. This CDR3 is 17 amino acids long. The CDR3 loop is CASSERQGQPGANVLTF. CDR3 DNA: TGTGCCAGCAGTGAACGACAGGGGCAACCTGGGGCCAACGTCCTGACTTTC.

The chain has TRBV10-1 and TRBJ1-1; D call uncertain. The V gene lost 6 bases and the J gene lost 2 bases, with 10 bases spanning the gap. The CDR3 contains 13 residues. The germline CDR1 and CDR2 sequences are WNHNN and SYGVQD (reference sequence). The CDR3: CASRMGENTEAFF. The CDR3 DNA reads TGCGCCAGCAGAATGGGCGAAAACACTGAAGCTTTCTTT.

This clone has a single count. The CDR3 loop reads CASSPPGGQGSYGYTF. The CDR3 DNA sequence: TGTGCCAGCTCACCCCCAGGGGGCCAAGGGTCCTATGGCTACACCTTC. This chain uses TRBV18 with TRBJ1-2; TRBD1 matches at 8 bases. CDR3 length equals 16 residues. Germline CDR1 reads KGHSH; CDR2 reads LQKENI. Trimming at V came to 3 bases and at J to 4 bases, leaving 10 bases not matched to a gene.

The V and J genes are TRBV30 and TRBJ1-2; TRBD1 matches 7 bases. The V gene's germline CDR1 is GTSNPN and CDR2 SVGIG (reference sequence). The CDR3 length is 14 residues. V shed 8 bases, J shed 1 base, and the junction held 10 bases outside the gene matches. CDR3 coding DNA: TGTGCCACCCATGGGACAGCTGATAACTATGGCTACACCTTC. This gives the protein CATHGTADNYGYTF.